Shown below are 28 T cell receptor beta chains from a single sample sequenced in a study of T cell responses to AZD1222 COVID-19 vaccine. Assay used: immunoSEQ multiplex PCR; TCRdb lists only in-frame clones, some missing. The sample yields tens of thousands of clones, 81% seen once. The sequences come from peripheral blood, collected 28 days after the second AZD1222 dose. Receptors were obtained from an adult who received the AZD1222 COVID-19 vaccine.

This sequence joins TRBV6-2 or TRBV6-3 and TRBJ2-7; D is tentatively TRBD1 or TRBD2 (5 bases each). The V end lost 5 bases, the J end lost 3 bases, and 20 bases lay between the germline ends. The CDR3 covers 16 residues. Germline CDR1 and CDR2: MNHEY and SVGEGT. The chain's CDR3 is CASSIRLQADLYEQYF. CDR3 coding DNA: TGTGCCAGCAGTATACGACTACAGGCCGACCTCTACGAGCAGTACTTC.

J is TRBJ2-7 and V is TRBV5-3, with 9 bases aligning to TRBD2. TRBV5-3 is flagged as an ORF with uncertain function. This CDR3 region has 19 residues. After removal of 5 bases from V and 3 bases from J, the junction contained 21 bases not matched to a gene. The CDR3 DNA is TGTGCCAGAAGAAATGCGCAGGGACTAGCTCCGGATGCGCTCTACGAGCAGTACTTC. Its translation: CARRNAQGLAPDALYEQYF.

The CDR3, as DNA: TGTGCCAGCAGCTTGGGGGACAGCTATGGCTACACCTTC. Protein product: CASSLGDSYGYTF. The J gene is TRBJ1-2, the V gene TRBV5-6; 7 nucleotides match TRBD1. CDR1 SGHDT and CDR2 YYEEEE come from the germline V gene. The CDR3 covers 13 residues. Trimming removed 0 bases from V and 4 bases from J; junction bases left unmatched: 0. Filled out from reference TRBV5-6 and TRBJ1-2, the complete variable domain reads DAGVTQSPTHLIKTRGQQVTLRCSPKSGHDTVSWYQQALGQGPQFIFQYYEEEERQRGNFPDRFSGHQFPNYSSELNVNALLLGDSALYLCASSLGDSYGYTFGSGTRLTVV.

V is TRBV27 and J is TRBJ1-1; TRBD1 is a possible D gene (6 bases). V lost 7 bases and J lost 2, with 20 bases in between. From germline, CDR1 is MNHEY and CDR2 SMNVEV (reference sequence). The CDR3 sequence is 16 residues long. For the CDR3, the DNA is TGTGCCAGCACCCCCCGGACCAGGGGACATAACACTGAAGCTTTCTTT. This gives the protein CASTPRTRGHNTEAFF.

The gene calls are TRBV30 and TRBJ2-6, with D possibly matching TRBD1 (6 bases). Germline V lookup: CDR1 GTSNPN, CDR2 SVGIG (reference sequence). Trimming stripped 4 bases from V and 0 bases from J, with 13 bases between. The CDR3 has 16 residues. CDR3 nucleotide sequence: TGTGCCTGGACCCTCACAGGGCACTCTGGGGCCAACGTCCTGACTTTC. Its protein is CAWTLTGHSGANVLTF. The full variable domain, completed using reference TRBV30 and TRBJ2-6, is SQTIHQWPATLVQPVGSPLSLECTVEGTSNPNLYWYRQAAGRGLQLLFYSVGIGQISSEVPQNLSASRPQDRQFILSSKKLLLSDSGFYLCAWTLTGHSGANVLTFGAGSRLTVL.

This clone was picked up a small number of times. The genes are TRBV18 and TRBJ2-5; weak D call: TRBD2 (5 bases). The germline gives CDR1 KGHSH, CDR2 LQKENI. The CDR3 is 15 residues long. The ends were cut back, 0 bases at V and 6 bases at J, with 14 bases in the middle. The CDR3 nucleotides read TGTGCCAGCTCACCACCGTCGGTAGCGAGGCAGACCCAGTACTTC. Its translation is CASSPPSVARQTQYF.

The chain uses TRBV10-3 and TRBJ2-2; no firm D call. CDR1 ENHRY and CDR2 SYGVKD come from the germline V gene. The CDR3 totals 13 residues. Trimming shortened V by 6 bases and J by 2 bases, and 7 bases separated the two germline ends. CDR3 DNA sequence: TGTGCCATCAGGGGCGGAAACACCGGGGAGCTGTTTTTT. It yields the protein CAIRGGNTGELFF.

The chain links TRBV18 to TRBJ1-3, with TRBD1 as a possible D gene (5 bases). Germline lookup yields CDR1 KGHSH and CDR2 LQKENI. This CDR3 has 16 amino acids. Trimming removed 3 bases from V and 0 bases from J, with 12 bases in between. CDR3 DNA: TGTGCCAGCTCACCCCAAACAGGTTTCTCTGGAAACACCATATATTTT. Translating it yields CASSPQTGFSGNTIYF.

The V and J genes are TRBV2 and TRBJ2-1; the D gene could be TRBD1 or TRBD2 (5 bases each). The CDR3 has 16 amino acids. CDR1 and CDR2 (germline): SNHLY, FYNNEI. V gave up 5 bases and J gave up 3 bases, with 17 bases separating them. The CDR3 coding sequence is TGTGCCAGCAGTCCCAGATTAGGGACGGACTACAATGAGCAGTTCTTC. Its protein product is CASSPRLGTDYNEQFF.

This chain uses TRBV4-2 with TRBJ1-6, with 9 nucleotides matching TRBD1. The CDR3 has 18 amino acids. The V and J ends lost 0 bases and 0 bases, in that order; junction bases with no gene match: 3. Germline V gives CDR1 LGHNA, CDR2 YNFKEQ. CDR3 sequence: CASSQDGTGSSYNSPLHF. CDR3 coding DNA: TGTGCCAGCAGCCAAGATGGGACAGGGAGCTCCTATAATTCACCCCTCCACTTT.

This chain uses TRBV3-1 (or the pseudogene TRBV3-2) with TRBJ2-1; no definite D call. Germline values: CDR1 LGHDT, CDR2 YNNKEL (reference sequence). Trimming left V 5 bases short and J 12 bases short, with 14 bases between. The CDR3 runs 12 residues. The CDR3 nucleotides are TGTGCCAGCAGCGAAGGGTCGATCTCGCAGTTCTTC. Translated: CASSEGSISQFF.

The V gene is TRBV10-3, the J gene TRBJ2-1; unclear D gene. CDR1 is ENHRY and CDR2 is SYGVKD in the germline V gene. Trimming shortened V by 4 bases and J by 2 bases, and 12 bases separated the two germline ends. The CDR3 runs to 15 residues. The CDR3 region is CAISVNNQAYNEQFF. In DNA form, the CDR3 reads TGTGCCATCAGTGTCAACAACCAAGCCTACAATGAGCAGTTCTTC.

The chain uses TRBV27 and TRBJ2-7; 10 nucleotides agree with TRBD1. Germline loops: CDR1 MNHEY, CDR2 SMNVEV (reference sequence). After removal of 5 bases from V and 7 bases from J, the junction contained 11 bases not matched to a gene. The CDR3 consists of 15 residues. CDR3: CASSLRTGGVREQYF. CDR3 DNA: TGTGCCAGCAGTCTAAGGACAGGGGGTGTGAGGGAGCAGTACTTC.

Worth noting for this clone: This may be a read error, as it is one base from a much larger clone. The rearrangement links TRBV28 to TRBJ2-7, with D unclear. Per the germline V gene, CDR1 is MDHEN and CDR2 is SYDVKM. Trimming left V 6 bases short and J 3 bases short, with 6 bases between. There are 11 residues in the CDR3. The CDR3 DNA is TGTGCCAGCAGCTCTTACTACGAGCAGTACTTC. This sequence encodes CASSSYYEQYF. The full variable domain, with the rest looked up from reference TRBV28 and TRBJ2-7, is DVKVTQSSRYLVKRTGEKVFLECVQDMDHENMFWYRQDPGLGLRLIYFSYDVKMKEKGDIPEGYSVSREKKERFSLILESASTNQTSMYLCASSSYYEQYFGPGTRLTVT.

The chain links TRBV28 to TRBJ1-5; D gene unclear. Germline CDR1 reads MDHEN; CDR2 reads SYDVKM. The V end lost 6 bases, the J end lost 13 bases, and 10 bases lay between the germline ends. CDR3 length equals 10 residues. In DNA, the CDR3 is TGTGCCAGCAGGGGAATAAGACAGCATTTT. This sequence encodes CASRGIRQHF.

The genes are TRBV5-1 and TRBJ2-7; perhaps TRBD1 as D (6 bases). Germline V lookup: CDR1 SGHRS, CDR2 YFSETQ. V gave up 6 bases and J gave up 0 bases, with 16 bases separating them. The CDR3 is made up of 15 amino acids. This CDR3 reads CASNKVGQFSYEQYF. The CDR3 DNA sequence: TGCGCCAGCAACAAGGTAGGACAGTTCTCCTACGAGCAGTACTTC.

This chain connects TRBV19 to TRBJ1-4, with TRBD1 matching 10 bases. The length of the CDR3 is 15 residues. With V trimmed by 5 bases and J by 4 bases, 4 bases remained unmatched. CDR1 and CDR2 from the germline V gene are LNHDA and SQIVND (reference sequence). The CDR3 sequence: CASSGRTGGNEKLFF. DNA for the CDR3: TGTGCCAGTAGTGGTCGGACAGGGGGTAATGAAAAACTGTTTTTT.

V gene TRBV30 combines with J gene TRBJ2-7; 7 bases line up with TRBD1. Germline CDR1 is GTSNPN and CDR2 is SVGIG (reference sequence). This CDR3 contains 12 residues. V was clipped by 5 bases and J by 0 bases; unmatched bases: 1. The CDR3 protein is CAWGDSSYEQYF. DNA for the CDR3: TGTGCCTGGGGGGACAGCTCCTACGAGCAGTACTTC.

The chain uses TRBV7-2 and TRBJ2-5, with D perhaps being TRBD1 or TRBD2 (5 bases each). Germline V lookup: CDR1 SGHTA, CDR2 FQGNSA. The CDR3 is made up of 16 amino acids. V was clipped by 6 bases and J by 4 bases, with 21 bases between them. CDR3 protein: CASSASGTPSVETQYF. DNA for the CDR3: TGTGCCAGCAGTGCCTCCGGGACCCCTTCGGTAGAGACCCAGTACTTC.

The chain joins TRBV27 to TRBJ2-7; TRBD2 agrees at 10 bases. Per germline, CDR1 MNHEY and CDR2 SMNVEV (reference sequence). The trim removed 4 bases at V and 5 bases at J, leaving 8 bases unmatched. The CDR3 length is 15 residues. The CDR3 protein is CASSSLAGERHEQYF. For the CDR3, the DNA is TGTGCCAGCAGTTCCCTAGCGGGAGAAAGGCACGAGCAGTACTTC.

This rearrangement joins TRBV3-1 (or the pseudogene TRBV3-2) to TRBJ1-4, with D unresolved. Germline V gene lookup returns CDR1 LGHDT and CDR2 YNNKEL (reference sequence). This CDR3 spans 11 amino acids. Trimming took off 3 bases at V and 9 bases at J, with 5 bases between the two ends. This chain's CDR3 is CASSQGKKLFF. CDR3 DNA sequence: TGTGCCAGCAGCCAGGGTAAAAAACTGTTTTTT.

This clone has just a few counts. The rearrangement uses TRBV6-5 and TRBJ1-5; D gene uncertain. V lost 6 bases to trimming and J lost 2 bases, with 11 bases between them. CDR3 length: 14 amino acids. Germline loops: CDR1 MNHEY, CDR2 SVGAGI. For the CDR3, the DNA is TGTGCCAGCAGATTGGAGCGGGGCAATCAGCCCCAGCATTTT. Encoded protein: CASRLERGNQPQHF.

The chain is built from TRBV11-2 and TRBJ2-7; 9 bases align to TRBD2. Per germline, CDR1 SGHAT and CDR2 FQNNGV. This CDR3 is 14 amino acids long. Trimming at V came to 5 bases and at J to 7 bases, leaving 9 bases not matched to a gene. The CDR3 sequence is CASSLSGSKLEQYF. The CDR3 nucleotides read TGTGCCAGCAGCCTTAGCGGGAGTAAGTTAGAGCAGTACTTC. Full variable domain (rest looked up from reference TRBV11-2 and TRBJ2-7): EAGVAQSPRYKIIEKRQSVAFWCNPISGHATLYWYQQILGQGPKLLIQFQNNGVVDDSQLPKDRFSAERLKGVDSTLKIQPAKLEDSAVYLCASSLSGSKLEQYFGPGTRLTVT.

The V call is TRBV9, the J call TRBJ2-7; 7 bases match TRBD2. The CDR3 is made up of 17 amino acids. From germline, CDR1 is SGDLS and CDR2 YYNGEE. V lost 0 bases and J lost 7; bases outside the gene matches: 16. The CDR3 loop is CASSVGPGGSGTTEQYF. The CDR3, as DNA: TGTGCCAGCAGCGTAGGCCCCGGCGGGAGCGGGACGACAGAGCAGTACTTC.

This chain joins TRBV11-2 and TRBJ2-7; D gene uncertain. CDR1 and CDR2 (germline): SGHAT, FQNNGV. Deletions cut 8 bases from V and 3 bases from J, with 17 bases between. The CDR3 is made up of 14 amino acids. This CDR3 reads CASAKGYPVYEQYF. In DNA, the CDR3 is TGTGCCAGCGCTAAGGGATACCCCGTCTACGAGCAGTACTTC.

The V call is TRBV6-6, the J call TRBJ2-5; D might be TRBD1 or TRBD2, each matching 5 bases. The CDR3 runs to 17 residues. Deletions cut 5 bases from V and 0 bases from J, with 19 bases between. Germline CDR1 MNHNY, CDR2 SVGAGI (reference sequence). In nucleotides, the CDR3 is TGTGCCAGCAGTCGGGGATTATCGGGACGGAACCAAGAGACCCAGTACTTC. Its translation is CASSRGLSGRNQETQYF.

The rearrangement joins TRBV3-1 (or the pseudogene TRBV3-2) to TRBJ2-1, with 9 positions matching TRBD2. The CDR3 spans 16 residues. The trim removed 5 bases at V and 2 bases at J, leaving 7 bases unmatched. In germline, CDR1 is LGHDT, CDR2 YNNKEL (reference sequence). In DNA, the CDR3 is TGTGCCAGCAGCACTAGCGGGCGCCGGGCCTACAATGAGCAGTTCTTC. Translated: CASSTSGRRAYNEQFF.

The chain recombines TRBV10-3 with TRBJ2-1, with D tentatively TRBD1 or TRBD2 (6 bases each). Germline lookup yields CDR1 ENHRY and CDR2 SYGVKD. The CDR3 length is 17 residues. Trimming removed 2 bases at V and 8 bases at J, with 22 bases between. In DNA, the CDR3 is TGTGCCATCAGTGAGCCGACTAGGAGGGGGTCGTCGGATGAGCAGTTCTTC. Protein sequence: CAISEPTRRGSSDEQFF.